This TCR beta chain was sequenced in a study of shared clonotypes between healthy human individuals. CD45RO-negative, CCR7-selected cells formed the naive CD8 fraction, which excluded terminally differentiated effector memory CD45RA+ cells. In regard to this clone: Its antigen is still unknown.

Germline V CDR1 and CDR2: MDHEN, SYDVKM. The CDR3 totals 10 residues. With 8 bases removed from V and 13 bases from J, the gap between germline ends came to 11 bases. The genomic DNA of each subset was split evenly across several immunoSEQ plates. Assay: immunoSEQ multiplex PCR; the TCRdb copy retains only in-frame clones and omits some. The profile shows about 2,200,000 clones, roughly 91% of them singletons. Notes on the study in general: Memory subsets generally showed smaller estimated richness than naive subsets did. Sharing across four donors was seen in 5% to 5.5% of naive CD4 clonotypes. The genetic and exposure-history diversity represented was limited by few donors.

This TCR was sampled from a man between 18 and 35 years old in good health. Some clones in this sample may be carry-over from other donors' samples. The chain carries TRBV28 and TRBJ2-2; maybe TRBD2 (6 bases). The material sequenced was naive CD8+ T cells from PBMCs. This CDR3 is CASLRGSLFF. The DNA of the CDR3 is TGTGCCAGCTTACGGGGGTCGCTGTTTTTT.